This T cell receptor beta chain was recovered during a study of CD8+ T cells in alopecia areata. The authors extracted RNA and reverse transcribed it into cDNA as the sequencing template. Profiling relied on immunoSEQ multiplex PCR, and the TCRdb table lists in-frame clones only, not all of them. The sample lists approximately 40,000 clones, around 50% seen once, with under 2% in the top ten. Researchers sorted CD4+ cells into CD25+CD127- cells for a few patients. Peripheral blood, together with lesional scalp punch biopsies, was collected from alopecia areata patients. The CDR3 has 10 residues. Germline lookup yields CDR1 DFQATT and CDR2 SNEGSKA (reference sequence). With 5 bases removed from V and 11 bases from J, the gap between germline ends came to 12 bases. In its sample, this clone was seen a few times. What it recognizes is unknown. Study-level results: Lesional scalp displayed greater clonality than normal scalp, most notably in alopecia totalis/universalis. Scalp sequencing captures resident alphabeta T cells of normal skin too.

The sequence came from a human donor with alopecia areata. This chain joins TRBV20-1 and TRBJ1-1; no clear D gene. The sequencing input was CD4+ Tregs sorted from blood. The CDR3, as DNA: TGCAGTGCTTTGGAGGTACGGGCTTTCTTT. Translated, it gives CSALEVRAFF.